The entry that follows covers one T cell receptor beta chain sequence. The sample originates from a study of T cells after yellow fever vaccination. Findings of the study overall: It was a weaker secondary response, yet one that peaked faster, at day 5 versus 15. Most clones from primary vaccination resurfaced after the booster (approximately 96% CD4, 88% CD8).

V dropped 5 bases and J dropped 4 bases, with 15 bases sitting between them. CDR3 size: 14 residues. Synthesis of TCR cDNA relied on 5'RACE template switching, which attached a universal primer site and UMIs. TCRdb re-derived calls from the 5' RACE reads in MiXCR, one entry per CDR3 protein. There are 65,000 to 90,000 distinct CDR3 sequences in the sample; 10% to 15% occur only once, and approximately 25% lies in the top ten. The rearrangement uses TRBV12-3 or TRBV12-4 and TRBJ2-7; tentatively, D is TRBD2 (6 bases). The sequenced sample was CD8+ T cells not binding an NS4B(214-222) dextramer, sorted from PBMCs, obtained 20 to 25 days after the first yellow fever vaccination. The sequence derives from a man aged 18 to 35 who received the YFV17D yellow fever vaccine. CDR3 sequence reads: CASSLTRTRYEQYF. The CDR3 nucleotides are TGTGCCAGCAGTCTGACTAGGACGCGGTACGAGCAGTACTTC.